The 12 T cell receptor beta chains below were found in one sample sequenced in a study of early T cells in non-severe SARS-CoV-2 infection. TCRdb independently ran MiXCR on the 5' RACE reads; one entry per CDR3 protein. The sample consists of roughly 18,000 distinct CDR3 sequences, under 7.5% of them appearing once. Sequenced material: whole blood. These receptors all come from an adult who was a healthcare worker with PCR-confirmed SARS-CoV-2 infection or an uninfected control (not recorded which).

The table lists this clonotype with many counts. The chain's CDR3 is CASSYLAGGYNEQFF. The DNA of the CDR3 is TGTGCCAGCAGTTACCTTGCGGGAGGGTACAATGAGCAGTTCTTC. The chain couples TRBV6-5 to TRBJ2-1, with 9 bases that match TRBD2. CDR3 length: 15 residues. V was clipped by 2 bases and J by 4 bases; unmatched bases: 3. Germline V gives CDR1 MNHEY, CDR2 SVGAGI.

At least ten counts were recorded for this clonotype. This rearrangement joins TRBV11-2 to TRBJ1-2; 12 bases match TRBD1. Trimming cost V 5 bases and J 8 bases; bases outside gene matches: 12. The CDR3 has 16 residues. From germline, CDR1 is SGHAT and CDR2 FQNNGV. The CDR3 loop is CASSKGQGAGEWGYTF. The CDR3 coding sequence is TGTGCCAGCAGCAAGGGACAGGGGGCTGGGGAGTGGGGCTACACCTTC.

This clonotype has just a few counts. J is TRBJ2-7 and V is TRBV6-6; 10 bases agree with TRBD2. V shed 4 bases, J shed 4 bases, and the junction held 4 bases outside the gene matches. Germline CDR1 reads MNHNY; CDR2 reads SVGAGI (reference sequence). This CDR3 contains 14 residues. For the CDR3, the DNA is TGTGCCAGCAGTTCCGGACTAGCGGCATACGAGCAGTACTTC. Protein sequence: CASSSGLAAYEQYF.

The chain links TRBV12-3 or TRBV12-4 to TRBJ2-4; the match to TRBD2 covers 13 bases. CDR3 length equals 17 residues. The V segment lost 7 bases and the J segment 1 base; nucleotides outside the gene matches: 7. The CDR3 spells CASKGLAGAGAKNIQYF. Written as DNA, the CDR3 is TGTGCCAGCAAAGGACTAGCGGGAGCTGGGGCCAAAAACATTCAGTACTTC.

This clonotype was observed at least ten times. The J gene is TRBJ2-1, the V gene TRBV19; no firm D call. The V end lost 3 bases, the J end lost 0 bases, and 12 bases lay between the germline ends. This CDR3 is built from 16 residues. Germline lookup yields CDR1 LNHDA and CDR2 SQIVND (reference sequence). CDR3 loop: CASSMMATSSYNEQFF. The CDR3 DNA reads TGTGCCAGTAGTATGATGGCTACAAGCTCCTACAATGAGCAGTTCTTC.

This clonotype was seen repeatedly, ten times or more. V gene TRBV6-2 or TRBV6-3 combines with J gene TRBJ2-2, with a weak D call TRBD1 (5 bases). V was pared by 4 bases and J by 3 bases, with 6 bases between. The CDR3 loop spans 13 amino acids. Per the germline V gene, CDR1 is MNHEY and CDR2 is SVGEGT. CDR3 sequence reads: CASSSRDTGELFF. CDR3 sequence (DNA): TGTGCCAGCAGTTCCAGGGACACCGGGGAGCTGTTTTTT.

This clonotype was counted many times. The chain combines TRBV28 with TRBJ1-1, with unresolved D. This CDR3 spans 14 amino acids. V was pared by 6 bases and J by 1 base, with 12 bases between. Germline values: CDR1 MDHEN, CDR2 SYDVKM. The CDR3 spells CASSGVGRNTEAFF. The CDR3 DNA is TGTGCCAGCAGCGGGGTGGGCCGGAACACTGAAGCTTTCTTT.

The CDR3 sequence is CASSLAGSKIQYF. The CDR3 DNA reads as TGCGCCAGCAGCTTGGCTGGCAGCAAGATTCAGTACTTC. This chain uses TRBV5-1 with TRBJ2-4; D is undetermined. Germline CDR1 and CDR2: SGHRS and YFSETQ. V was clipped by 0 bases and J by 10 bases, with 11 bases between them. The CDR3 runs 13 residues.

In its sample, this clonotype was seen many times. V gene TRBV27 combines with J gene TRBJ2-1, with D tentatively TRBD1 or TRBD2 (6 bases each). V was shortened by 7 bases and J by 3 bases, with 19 bases between the two germline ends. This CDR3 is 16 amino acids long. Per the germline V gene, CDR1 is MNHEY and CDR2 is SMNVEV (reference sequence). This CDR3 is CASTPEGGRYYNEQFF. The CDR3 DNA reads TGTGCCAGCACCCCTGAGGGGGGACGCTACTACAATGAGCAGTTCTTC.

In this sample, this clonotype is medium-sized. The chain employs TRBV20-1 and TRBJ2-1; maybe TRBD2 (5 bases). CDR3 size: 14 residues. Germline lookup yields CDR1 DFQATT and CDR2 SNEGSKA (reference sequence). The V end was cut by 6 bases, the J end by 2 bases, with 14 bases between. The CDR3 is CSAKSGRTYNEQFF. For the CDR3, the DNA is TGCAGTGCAAAAAGCGGTCGCACCTACAATGAGCAGTTCTTC.

Many counts were recorded for this clonotype. This chain connects TRBV20-1 to TRBJ2-3; perhaps TRBD2 as D (5 bases). V lost 7 bases and J lost 2, with 7 bases in between. The CDR3 runs to 11 residues. Germline lookup yields CDR1 DFQATT and CDR2 SNEGSKA (reference sequence). CDR3 coding DNA: TGCAGTGGGGAGATCACAGATACGCAGTATTTT. It specifies CSGEITDTQYF.

The chain employs TRBV5-1 and TRBJ2-3; 8 positions agree with TRBD2. Germline CDR1 reads SGHRS; CDR2 reads YFSETQ. The ends lost 4 bases at V and 2 bases at J; junction bases unmatched: 6. CDR3 length: 15 residues. Here the CDR3 DNA reads TGCGCCAGCAGCAGAGAGCGGGAGTACACAGATACGCAGTATTTT. It translates to CASSREREYTDTQYF. Variable domain in full (rest from reference TRBV5-1 and TRBJ2-3): KAGVTQTPRYLIKTRGQQVTLSCSPISGHRSVSWYQQTPGQGLQFLFEYFSETQRNKGNFPGRFSGRQFSNSRSEMNVSTLELGDSALYLCASSREREYTDTQYFGPGTRLTVL.